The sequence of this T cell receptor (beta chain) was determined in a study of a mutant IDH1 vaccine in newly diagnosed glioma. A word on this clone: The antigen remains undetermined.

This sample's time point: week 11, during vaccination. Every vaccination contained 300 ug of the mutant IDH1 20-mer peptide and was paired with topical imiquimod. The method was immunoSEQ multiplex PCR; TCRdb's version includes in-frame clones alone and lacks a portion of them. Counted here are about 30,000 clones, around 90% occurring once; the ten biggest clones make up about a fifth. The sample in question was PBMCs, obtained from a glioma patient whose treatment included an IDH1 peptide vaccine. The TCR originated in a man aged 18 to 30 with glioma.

CDR3 loop: CAWSVGGFSGNTIYF. The CDR3 region has the DNA TGTGCCTGGAGTGTGGGGGGGTTCTCTGGAAACACCATATATTTT. V gene TRBV30 combines with J gene TRBJ1-3; TRBD1 is a possible D gene (5 bases). Germline V CDR1 and CDR2: GTSNPN, SVGIG (reference sequence). V was trimmed by 0 bases and J by 0 bases, leaving 9 bases between them. The CDR3 has 15 residues.